One and the same sample provided the 18 T cell receptor beta chains below, sequenced in a study of blood T cell repertoires in COVID-19. TCRdb keeps only in-frame clones here, not all; method: immunoSEQ multiplex PCR. The data contain about 83,000 clones, approximately 90% of them singletons. Source material: peripheral blood. The receptors were gathered from a woman aged 45-60 years with active or convalescent COVID-19.

This chain joins TRBV6-5 and TRBJ1-2, with a weak D call TRBD1 (6 bases). Germline values: CDR1 MNHEY, CDR2 SVGAGI. The V and J ends lost 2 bases and 0 bases respectively, with 10 bases between them. The CDR3 covers 15 residues. The CDR3 reads CASSYAGQSNYGYTF. The CDR3 DNA reads TGTGCCAGCAGTTACGCCGGACAGTCTAACTATGGCTACACCTTC.

The chain joins TRBV6-2 or TRBV6-3 to TRBJ1-2; a possible D gene is TRBD1 (6 bases). The CDR3 covers 14 residues. Per germline, CDR1 MNHEY and CDR2 SVGEGT. The V end lost 4 bases, the J end lost 8 bases, and 17 bases lay between the germline ends. Here the CDR3 DNA reads TGTGCCAGCAGTTCGGTACAGGGACCTTTAGGCTACACCTTC. Protein: CASSSVQGPLGYTF.

In DNA form, the CDR3 reads TGTGCCAGCAGCACCGGGACAATGAACGGCTACACCTTC. Amino acids: CASSTGTMNGYTF. V gene TRBV7-9 combines with J gene TRBJ1-2; possible D gene TRBD1, 6 bases. This CDR3 has 13 residues. CDR1 is SEHNR, CDR2 FQNEAQ, per germline (reference sequence). Trimming pared 5 bases from V and 8 bases from J, leaving 15 bases between. Full variable domain (rest looked up from reference TRBV7-9 and TRBJ1-2): DTGVSQNPRHKITKRGQNVTFRCDPISEHNRLYWYRQTLGQGPEFLTYFQNEAQLEKSRLLSDRFSAERPKGSFSTLEIQRTEQGDSAMYLCASSTGTMNGYTFGSGTRLTVV.

CDR3 region: CASSSTGLAGANTGELFF. In DNA form, the CDR3 reads TGCGCCAGCAGCTCGACGGGACTAGCGGGGGCCAACACCGGGGAGCTGTTTTTT. V and J are TRBV5-1 and TRBJ2-2, with 14 bases aligning to TRBD2. Germline-derived CDR1 and CDR2 are SGHRS and YFSETQ. This CDR3 is 18 amino acids long. The junction had 6 bases not matched to a gene; V was cut back by 3 bases and J by 2 bases.

This chain connects TRBV7-3 to TRBJ2-5; no definite D call. CDR3 length: 11 residues. Germline CDR1 reads SGHTA; CDR2 reads FQGTGA. Trimming stripped 5 bases from V and 2 bases from J, with 3 bases between. The CDR3 DNA reads TGTGCCAGCAGCCAACAAGAGACCCAGTACTTC. Its protein product is CASSQQETQYF. Looking up the rest from reference TRBV7-3 and TRBJ2-5 gives the full variable domain: GAGVSQTPSNKVTEKGKYVELRCDPISGHTALYWYRQSLGQGPEFLIYFQGTGAADDSGLPNDRFFAVRPEGSVSTLKIQRTERGDSAVYLCASSQQETQYFGPGTRLLVL.

This rearrangement joins TRBV3-1 (or the pseudogene TRBV3-2) to TRBJ2-7; TRBD2 agrees at 10 bases. This CDR3 has 17 residues. Germline lookup yields CDR1 LGHDT and CDR2 YNNKEL (reference sequence). The V segment lost 0 bases and the J segment 4 bases; nucleotides outside the gene matches: 9. CDR3 bases: TGTGCCAGCAGCCAAGATCCCCTAGCGGGGGATCCTTACGAGCAGTACTTC. Its protein product is CASSQDPLAGDPYEQYF.

V and J are TRBV2 and TRBJ2-7; 10 bases align to TRBD1. Trimming at V came to 10 bases and at J to 5 bases, leaving 8 bases not matched to a gene. CDR1 and CDR2 from the germline V gene are SNHLY and FYNNEI. CDR3 length: 13 amino acids. The CDR3 region is CATPGDRGHEQYF. CDR3 nucleotides: TGTGCCACCCCGGGGGACAGGGGCCACGAGCAGTACTTC.

This chain joins TRBV5-1 and TRBJ1-1; D is unclear. Germline-derived CDR1 and CDR2 are SGHRS and YFSETQ. The CDR3 extends over 15 amino acids. Trimming left V 0 bases short and J 5 bases short, with 14 bases between. CDR3 region: CASSLVGGVQTEAFF. Written as DNA, the CDR3 is TGCGCCAGCAGCTTGGTTGGCGGGGTGCAAACTGAAGCTTTCTTT.

The chain uses TRBV11-2 and TRBJ2-2; the D gene is possibly TRBD1 (6 bases). Between the trimmed V and J ends, which lost 4 bases and 6 bases, there was a span of 18 bases. Germline CDR1 and CDR2: SGHAT and FQNNGV. This CDR3 contains 16 residues. CDR3 residues: CASSYDPRGTAGELFF. CDR3 in DNA: TGTGCCAGCAGCTACGATCCCAGGGGTACCGCCGGGGAGCTGTTTTTT.

The CDR3 region has the DNA TGCAGCGTTGAAGTGGGGACAGGGGCGAGCACTGAAGCTTTCTTT. It encodes CSVEVGTGASTEAFF. The chain links TRBV29-1 to TRBJ1-1; TRBD1 agrees at 10 bases. Germline assignment: CDR1 SQVTM and CDR2 ANQGSEA. This CDR3 contains 15 residues. The J segment lost 4 bases and the V segment lost 1 base, leaving 6 bases of the junction unmatched.

V is TRBV3-1 (or the pseudogene TRBV3-2) and J is TRBJ1-3, with D possibly TRBD1 on 6 matching bases. V was trimmed by 1 base and J by 4 bases, leaving 23 bases between them. CDR3 size: 19 residues. Germline V gene lookup returns CDR1 LGHDT and CDR2 YNNKEL (reference sequence). CDR3 DNA sequence: TGTGCCAGCAGCCAAGTCACGACGGGTCGGGGGGCGCAAGGAAACACCATATATTTT. Protein product: CASSQVTTGRGAQGNTIYF.

The chain's CDR3 is CASRIRGATNEKLFF. The CDR3 nucleotides read TGTGCCAGCAGGATCCGGGGGGCAACTAATGAAAAACTGTTTTTT. The V call is TRBV5-6, the J call TRBJ1-4, with D possibly TRBD1 on 5 matching bases. The CDR3 extends over 15 amino acids. CDR1 and CDR2 (germline): SGHDT, YYEEEE. V was shortened by 5 bases and J by 0 bases, with 11 bases between the two germline ends. Filled out from reference TRBV5-6 and TRBJ1-4, the complete variable domain reads DAGVTQSPTHLIKTRGQQVTLRCSPKSGHDTVSWYQQALGQGPQFIFQYYEEEERQRGNFPDRFSGHQFPNYSSELNVNALLLGDSALYLCASRIRGATNEKLFFGSGTQLSVL.

V and J are TRBV7-8 and TRBJ2-1; 10 positions match TRBD2. The V and J ends lost 5 bases and 8 bases, in that order; junction bases with no gene match: 12. This CDR3 spans 16 amino acids. Per the germline V gene, CDR1 is SGHVS and CDR2 is FQNEAQ. The CDR3 loop reads CASSPSKRGGRDEQFF. The CDR3 nucleotides are TGTGCCAGCAGCCCTTCCAAGCGGGGGGGCCGGGATGAGCAGTTCTTC.

This chain joins TRBV4-2 and TRBJ2-1, with a tentative D call TRBD1 (5 bases). Trimming stripped 0 bases from V and 8 bases from J, with 11 bases between. CDR3 length: 14 amino acids. Germline CDR1 is LGHNA and CDR2 is YNFKEQ. The DNA of the CDR3 is TGTGCCAGCAGCCAAGAAGGGTCAGGGTATGAGCAGTTCTTC. This codes for CASSQEGSGYEQFF.

The CDR3 sequence: CASSLAAGTDYEQYF. Written as DNA, the CDR3 is TGTGCCAGCAGCTTAGCGGCGGGGACCGACTACGAGCAGTACTTC. The chain carries TRBV7-2 and TRBJ2-7, with D maybe TRBD2 (6 bases). CDR1 SGHTA and CDR2 FQGNSA come from the germline V gene. CDR3 length: 15 residues. Trimming took off 0 bases at V and 3 bases at J, with 12 bases between the two ends.

The chain combines TRBV5-4 with TRBJ2-6; no clear D gene. Germline assignment: CDR1 SGHNT and CDR2 YYREEE (reference sequence). Trimming took 0 bases from V and 0 from J, leaving 7 bases between them. This CDR3 is built from 16 residues. CDR3 DNA: TGTGCCAGCAGCTTGGCCTGGAGCTCTGGGGCCAACGTCCTGACTTTC. Translated: CASSLAWSSGANVLTF.

This chain connects TRBV6-2 or TRBV6-3 to TRBJ2-6, with D tentatively TRBD2 (5 bases). CDR1 and CDR2 from the germline V gene are MNHEY and SVGEGT. This CDR3 is 15 amino acids long. Between the trimmed V and J ends, which lost 2 bases and 0 bases, there was a span of 5 bases. The CDR3 reads CASSYRGSGANVLTF. As DNA, the CDR3 is TGTGCCAGCAGTTACCGGGGCTCTGGGGCCAACGTCCTGACTTTC.

The rearrangement links TRBV7-9 to TRBJ1-2; possible D gene TRBD1, 5 bases. The CDR3 is made up of 13 amino acids. V dropped 5 bases and J dropped 8 bases, with 15 bases sitting between them. Germline V gives CDR1 SEHNR, CDR2 FQNEAQ (reference sequence). CDR3 DNA sequence: TGTGCCAGCAGCCCGGGGGGGGAGAGAGGCTACACCTTC. Protein product: CASSPGGERGYTF. Variable domain in full (rest from reference TRBV7-9 and TRBJ1-2): DTGVSQNPRHKITKRGQNVTFRCDPISEHNRLYWYRQTLGQGPEFLTYFQNEAQLEKSRLLSDRFSAERPKGSFSTLEIQRTEQGDSAMYLCASSPGGERGYTFGSGTRLTVV.